Listed here are 32 T cell receptor beta chains from one sample, sequenced in a study of spatial heterogeneity in lung cancer. Time point of the sample: sample taken at primary tumor resection. Unsorted whole RNA of tumor, nontumor lung or frozen PBMC was sequenced. Each CDR3 protein gets one entry after TCRdb re-called the 5' RACE reads with MiXCR. Of some 87,000 distinct CDR3 sequences in the sample, approximately 8.5% were seen once. The sequencing here drew on PBMCs, taken at surgery. The receptors were gathered from a male donor with early-stage non-small cell lung cancer.

V is TRBV30 and J is TRBJ2-7, with D possibly matching TRBD1 (6 bases). Germline V gene sequence: CDR1 GTSNPN, CDR2 SVGIG (reference sequence). Trimming took 0 bases from V and 6 from J, leaving 6 bases between them. This CDR3 contains 11 residues. The CDR3 nucleotides read TGTGCCTGGAGTGTACAGGGCGAGCAGTACTTC. Translating gives CAWSVQGEQYF. The full variable domain, with the rest looked up from reference TRBV30 and TRBJ2-7, is SQTIHQWPATLVQPVGSPLSLECTVEGTSNPNLYWYRQAAGRGLQLLFYSVGIGQISSEVPQNLSASRPQDRQFILSSKKLLLSDSGFYLCAWSVQGEQYFGPGTRLTVT.

The chain links TRBV6-2 or TRBV6-3 to TRBJ1-5; D unclear. Germline V lookup: CDR1 MNHEY, CDR2 SVGEGT. This CDR3 region has 14 residues. V shed 0 bases and J shed 5 bases, with 8 bases lying between them. CDR3 in amino acids: CASSYSTRYQPQHF. The CDR3 nucleotides read TGTGCCAGCAGTTACTCGACCCGATATCAGCCCCAGCATTTT.

This clonotype was seen only a few times. The chain recombines TRBV4-1 with TRBJ1-1; the D is unclear. CDR3 length: 15 residues. Germline V CDR1 and CDR2: MGHRA, YSYEKL. Deletions cut 1 base from V and 4 bases from J, with 13 bases between. The CDR3 nucleotides read TGCGCCAGCAGCCAAGCGGAGCTGTTGGTCACTGAAGCTTTCTTT. Translating gives CASSQAELLVTEAFF.

This clonotype was recorded many times. The rearrangement joins TRBV5-8 to TRBJ2-2, with 8 bases matching TRBD2. J gave up 7 bases and V 2 bases, and 7 bases lay outside the gene matches. Germline CDR1 is SGHTS and CDR2 is YDEGEE. The CDR3 runs 15 residues. CDR3 sequence: CASSFRAGVGGELFF. The CDR3 nucleotides read TGTGCCAGCAGCTTCCGAGCGGGGGTTGGCGGGGAGCTGTTTTTT.

Concerning this clonotype itself: Given a much more abundant clone one base away, this may be a read error. This rearrangement joins TRBV5-6 to TRBJ2-7; D tentatively reads TRBD1 or TRBD2 (6 bases each). Trimming shortened V by 2 bases and J by 3 bases, and 12 bases separated the two germline ends. Germline CDR1 and CDR2: SGHDT and YYEEEE. This CDR3 is 14 amino acids long. As DNA, the CDR3 is TGTGCCAGCAGCTTTCTAGGGGGGCACTACGAGCAGTACTTC. This sequence encodes CASSFLGGHYEQYF. The full variable domain, in which reference TRBV5-6 and TRBJ2-7 provide the parts outside the CDR3, is DAGVTQSPTHLIKTRGQQVTLRCSPKSGHDTVSWYQQALGQGPQFIFQYYEEEERQRGNFPDRFSGHQFPNYSSELNVNALLLGDSALYLCASSFLGGHYEQYFGPGTRLTVT.

This clonotype was seen only a few times. The chain links TRBV6-2 or TRBV6-3 to TRBJ2-1; maybe TRBD2 (6 bases). Trimming left V 7 bases short and J 0 bases short, with 13 bases between. Per germline, CDR1 MNHEY and CDR2 SVGEGT. This CDR3 spans 15 amino acids. CDR3 in DNA: TGTGCCAGCACCCGAACTAGCATCTCCTACAATGAGCAGTTCTTC. Encoded protein: CASTRTSISYNEQFF.

Many counts were recorded for this clonotype. The chain couples TRBV28 to TRBJ2-5, with D possibly matching TRBD1 (5 bases). CDR1 MDHEN and CDR2 SYDVKM come from the germline V gene. This CDR3 has 14 residues. Between the trimmed V and J ends, which lost 6 bases and 5 bases, there was a span of 16 bases. This CDR3 is CASSRAGTVETQYF. DNA for the CDR3: TGTGCCAGCAGCAGGGCAGGAACGGTTGAGACCCAGTACTTC.

The chain is built from TRBV6-2 or TRBV6-3 and TRBJ1-1; 7 bases are a match to TRBD1. V trimming: 2 bases; J trimming: 8 bases; junction bases outside the gene matches: 5. Germline V gene data show CDR1 as MNHEY and CDR2 as SVGEGT. This CDR3 comprises 13 residues. The CDR3 protein is CASSYRTTGEAFF. CDR3 DNA: TGTGCCAGCAGTTACAGGACGACAGGGGAAGCTTTCTTT.

This clonotype was detected only a few times. V usage is TRBV3-1 and J usage is TRBJ2-5, with D perhaps TRBD1 (6 bases). V was clipped by 2 bases and J by 1 base, with 8 bases between them. The CDR3 totals 14 residues. Germline assignment: CDR1 LGHDT and CDR2 YNNKEL (reference sequence). The CDR3 nucleotides are TGTGCCAGCAGCCAACAACAGGGCCAAGAGACCCAGTACTTC. This translates into CASSQQQGQETQYF.

This clonotype showed up just a few times. The J gene is TRBJ2-1, the V gene TRBV9; 8 bases align to TRBD2. The CDR3 covers 15 residues. V gave up 4 bases and J gave up 10 bases; unmatched junction bases: 13. Looked up from germline, CDR1 is SGDLS and CDR2 is YYNGEE. CDR3 nucleotides: TGTGCCAGCAGCCAAAACTCGCGGGGGGTTGAGGAGCAGTTCTTC. This sequence encodes CASSQNSRGVEEQFF.

The gene calls are TRBV28 and TRBJ2-5; the D gene is possibly TRBD1 (6 bases). Per the germline V gene, CDR1 is MDHEN and CDR2 is SYDVKM. The CDR3 is made up of 15 amino acids. V was shortened by 3 bases and J by 5 bases, with 16 bases between the two germline ends. CDR3 nucleotides: TGTGCCAGCAGTTTGACACAGGGTGAATGGGAGACCCAGTACTTC. Translated, it gives CASSLTQGEWETQYF.

This clonotype was detected many times. The gene calls are TRBV29-1 and TRBJ2-7; 9 bases are a match to TRBD1. The trim removed 6 bases at V and 7 bases at J, leaving 4 bases unmatched. The V gene's germline CDR1 is SQVTM and CDR2 ANQGSEA. This CDR3 has 11 residues. The DNA for the CDR3 is TGCAGCGTACAGGGGGCTGAAGAGCAGTACTTC. It is translated as CSVQGAEEQYF.

This clonotype was picked up many times. The chain employs TRBV5-1 and TRBJ2-2; 9 bases line up with TRBD1. Germline CDR1 SGHRS, CDR2 YFSETQ. CDR3 length equals 15 residues. With 4 bases clipped from V and 4 bases from J, the junction kept 5 bases outside the gene matches. CDR3 residues: CASSTQGASTGELFF. The CDR3, as DNA: TGCGCCAGCAGCACACAGGGGGCGAGCACCGGGGAGCTGTTTTTT. The full variable domain, rest sourced from reference TRBV5-1 and TRBJ2-2, is KAGVTQTPRYLIKTRGQQVTLSCSPISGHRSVSWYQQTPGQGLQFLFEYFSETQRNKGNFPGRFSGRQFSNSRSEMNVSTLELGDSALYLCASSTQGASTGELFFGEGSRLTVL.

This sequence joins TRBV20-1 and TRBJ2-2, with D hard to call. This CDR3 contains 13 residues. Per germline, CDR1 DFQATT and CDR2 SNEGSKA (reference sequence). Trimming removed 3 bases from V and 1 base from J, with 6 bases in between. The CDR3 reads CSASRGNTGELFF. DNA of the CDR3: TGCAGTGCTAGCCGAGGGAACACCGGGGAGCTGTTTTTT.

This clonotype was observed at least ten times. The chain links TRBV29-1 to TRBJ2-1; D possibly corresponds to TRBD2 (6 bases). Trimming removed 7 bases at V and 4 bases at J, with 8 bases between. Per the germline V gene, CDR1 is SQVTM and CDR2 is ANQGSEA. The CDR3 has 11 residues. The CDR3 spells CSGTKYNEQFF. As DNA, the CDR3 is TGCAGCGGGACTAAGTACAATGAGCAGTTCTTC.

This chain links TRBV7-9 with TRBJ2-3; 10 positions agree with TRBD1. Germline CDR1 reads SEHNR; CDR2 reads FQNEAQ (reference sequence). CDR3 size: 16 residues. V shed 5 bases and J 5 bases; nucleotides not matched to a gene: 10. The CDR3 DNA reads TGTGCCAGCAGCCACGACAGGGGGCGAGGGATAGATACGCAGTATTTT. It codes for CASSHDRGRGIDTQYF. The complete variable domain, with remaining parts taken from reference TRBV7-9 and TRBJ2-3, reads DTGVSQNPRHKITKRGQNVTFRCDPISEHNRLYWYRQTLGQGPEFLTYFQNEAQLEKSRLLSDRFSAERPKGSFSTLEIQRTEQGDSAMYLCASSHDRGRGIDTQYFGPGTRLTVL.

This clonotype was seen more than once but under ten times. V gene TRBV5-1 combines with J gene TRBJ2-7, with a weak D call TRBD1 (5 bases). Trimming removed 4 bases at V and 0 bases at J, with 14 bases between. This CDR3 has 15 amino acids. CDR1 and CDR2 from the germline V gene are SGHRS and YFSETQ. The CDR3 DNA reads TGCGCCAGCAGCAAACAACAGGCAAGCTCCTACGAGCAGTACTTC. It is translated as CASSKQQASSYEQYF.

The V gene is TRBV15, the J gene TRBJ1-1; D perhaps matches TRBD1 (5 bases). This CDR3 contains 13 residues. Germline values: CDR1 LNHNV, CDR2 YYDKDF (reference sequence). Trimming took off 9 bases at V and 4 bases at J, with 15 bases between the two ends. CDR3 sequence: CATIRRGTTEAFF. CDR3 DNA sequence: TGTGCCACTATTCGTCGGGGCACCACTGAAGCTTTCTTT.

This clonotype was seen a few times. J is TRBJ2-2 and V is TRBV5-1; 8 nucleotides line up with TRBD1. The CDR3 runs to 15 residues. Trimming removed 4 bases from V and 1 base from J; junction bases left unmatched: 3. Germline CDR1 and CDR2: SGHRS and YFSETQ. The CDR3 nucleotides read TGCGCCAGCAGCCCCAGGGGGCAGAACACCGGGGAGCTGTTTTTT. Translating it yields CASSPRGQNTGELFF.

The table lists this clonotype with many counts. The V and J genes are TRBV24-1 and TRBJ2-3; TRBD1 aligns across 7 bases. This CDR3 comprises 15 residues. From germline, CDR1 is KGHDR and CDR2 SFDVKD. V lost 4 bases and J lost 5; bases outside the gene matches: 8. This chain's CDR3 is CATSDPSYRGDTQYF. CDR3 sequence (DNA): TGTGCCACCAGTGACCCAAGCTACAGGGGAGATACGCAGTATTTT.

V and J are TRBV28 and TRBJ2-4; D may be TRBD1 or TRBD2 (6 bases each). This CDR3 is built from 15 residues. Germline V gives CDR1 MDHEN, CDR2 SYDVKM. Trimming pared 2 bases from V and 3 bases from J, leaving 11 bases between. The CDR3: CASSLSRGLKNIQYF. The CDR3, as DNA: TGTGCCAGCAGTTTAAGCAGGGGACTCAAAAACATTCAGTACTTC.

This chain connects TRBV28 to TRBJ2-7; TRBD1 matches 8 bases. Germline-derived CDR1 and CDR2 are MDHEN and SYDVKM. The CDR3 spans 14 residues. V lost 3 bases, J lost 4 bases, and 5 bases stayed unmatched. In DNA, the CDR3 is TGTGCCAGCAGTTTGCAGGGGGCAAAGTACGAGCAGTACTTC. It encodes CASSLQGAKYEQYF.

There are many counts of this clonotype. V gene TRBV28 combines with J gene TRBJ2-7; 7 bases match TRBD1. Looked up from germline, CDR1 is MDHEN and CDR2 is SYDVKM. V dropped 2 bases and J dropped 5; count of bases not matched to a gene: 0. The CDR3 loop spans 12 amino acids. CDR3: CASSLQGDEQYF. CDR3 nucleotides: TGTGCCAGCAGTTTACAGGGGGACGAGCAGTACTTC.

This clonotype was counted many times. The genes are TRBV28 and TRBJ1-1; D might be TRBD1 (6 bases). The germline V and J ends were trimmed by 5 bases and 2 bases, with 12 bases remaining between them. The CDR3 loop spans 14 amino acids. Germline CDR1 MDHEN, CDR2 SYDVKM. CDR3 sequence reads: CASSAPGHNTEAFF. The CDR3 bases are TGTGCCAGCAGTGCTCCGGGACACAACACTGAAGCTTTCTTT.

This clonotype was recorded many times. The gene calls are TRBV4-2 and TRBJ2-5, with TRBD2 matching 7 bases. This CDR3 is built from 16 residues. Trimming removed 1 base from V and 4 bases from J; junction bases left unmatched: 9. Looked up from germline, CDR1 is LGHNA and CDR2 is YNFKEQ. DNA for the CDR3: TGTGCCAGCAGCCAAGCAGATGGGAGGGGCCTAGAGACCCAGTACTTC. Protein product: CASSQADGRGLETQYF.

This clonotype showed up just a few times. The CDR3 protein is CASSLSGITDTQYF. In DNA, the CDR3 is TGCGCCAGCAGCTTAAGCGGGATCACAGATACGCAGTATTTT. The chain is built from TRBV5-1 and TRBJ2-3, with 7 bases lining up with TRBD2. J lost 2 bases, V lost 2 bases, and 2 bases had no gene match. Per the germline V gene, CDR1 is SGHRS and CDR2 is YFSETQ. The CDR3 covers 14 residues.

This clonotype was recorded many times. CDR3 sequence: CASSQDRDNTGELFF. DNA of the CDR3: TGTGCCAGCAGCCAGGACAGGGATAACACCGGGGAGCTGTTTTTT. The chain combines TRBV7-9 with TRBJ2-2; 8 bases agree with TRBD1. The germline V gene has CDR1 SEHNR and CDR2 FQNEAQ (reference sequence). This CDR3 contains 15 residues. J lost 2 bases, V lost 5 bases, and 4 bases had no gene match. Full variable domain (outside the CDR3, taken from reference TRBV7-9 and TRBJ2-2): DTGVSQNPRHKITKRGQNVTFRCDPISEHNRLYWYRQTLGQGPEFLTYFQNEAQLEKSRLLSDRFSAERPKGSFSTLEIQRTEQGDSAMYLCASSQDRDNTGELFFGEGSRLTVL.

This clonotype was observed at least ten times. The V and J genes are TRBV15 and TRBJ2-1; D call uncertain. V dropped 3 bases and J dropped 6 bases, with 21 bases sitting between them. The CDR3 sequence is 17 residues long. Germline V lookup: CDR1 LNHNV, CDR2 YYDKDF (reference sequence). The chain's CDR3 is CATSRYLWSENPNEQFF. DNA of the CDR3: TGTGCCACCAGCAGGTACCTATGGTCCGAGAATCCCAATGAGCAGTTCTTC.

CDR3 in amino acids: CASMAEGSNNEQFF. For the CDR3, the DNA is TGCGCCAGCATGGCAGAGGGGAGTAACAATGAGCAGTTCTTC. The chain carries TRBV5-1 and TRBJ2-1, with D possibly being TRBD1 or TRBD2 (5 bases each). V lost 6 bases to trimming and J lost 5 bases, with 15 bases between them. Germline V gene data show CDR1 as SGHRS and CDR2 as YFSETQ. The CDR3 has 14 amino acids. The full variable domain, completed using reference TRBV5-1 and TRBJ2-1, is KAGVTQTPRYLIKTRGQQVTLSCSPISGHRSVSWYQQTPGQGLQFLFEYFSETQRNKGNFPGRFSGRQFSNSRSEMNVSTLELGDSALYLCASMAEGSNNEQFFGPGTRLTVL.

This clonotype was detected ten times or more. CDR3 nucleotide sequence: TGTGCCACCAGTGACTCTAGACAGGTCGCTAGGCAGTTCTTC. Protein product: CATSDSRQVARQFF. The V gene is TRBV24-1, the J gene TRBJ2-1; D is possibly TRBD1 (6 bases). The ends were cut back, 4 bases at V and 12 bases at J, with 18 bases in the middle. The CDR3 length is 14 residues. In germline, CDR1 is KGHDR, CDR2 SFDVKD.

The CDR3 DNA reads as TGTGCCACCAGTGAGCCGACAGGGTACAATTCACCCCTCCACTTT. This translates into CATSEPTGYNSPLHF. The V gene is TRBV24-1, the J gene TRBJ1-6; 7 positions match TRBD1. Germline CDR1 is KGHDR and CDR2 is SFDVKD. The ends lost 4 bases at V and 7 bases at J; junction bases unmatched: 6. The CDR3 spans 15 residues.

The genes are TRBV4-2 and TRBJ2-7; D perhaps matches TRBD1 (5 bases). Germline CDR1 is LGHNA and CDR2 is YNFKEQ. This CDR3 contains 15 residues. The V end lost 0 bases, the J end lost 2 bases, and 11 bases lay between the germline ends. CDR3 nucleotide sequence: TGTGCCAGCAGCCAAGATAGGGGTTCCACCTACGAGCAGTACTTC. The encoded protein is CASSQDRGSTYEQYF.